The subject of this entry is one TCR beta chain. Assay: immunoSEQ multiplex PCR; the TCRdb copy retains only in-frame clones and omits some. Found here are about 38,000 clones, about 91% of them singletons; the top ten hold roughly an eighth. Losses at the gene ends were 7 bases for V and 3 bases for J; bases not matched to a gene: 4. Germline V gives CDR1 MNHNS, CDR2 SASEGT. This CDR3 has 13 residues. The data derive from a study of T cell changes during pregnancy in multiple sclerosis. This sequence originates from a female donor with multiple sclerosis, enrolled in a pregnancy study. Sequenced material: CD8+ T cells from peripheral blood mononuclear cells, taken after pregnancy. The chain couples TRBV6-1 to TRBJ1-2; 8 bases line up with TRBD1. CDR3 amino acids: CASTGQGYYGYTF. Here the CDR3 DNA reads TGTGCCAGCACTGGACAGGGCTACTATGGCTACACCTTC.